Presented here are 17 T cell receptor beta chains from one specimen sequenced in a study of blood T cell repertoires in COVID-19. Sequenced by immunoSEQ multiplex PCR; TCRdb stores in-frame clones only, minus some. The sample has around 95,000 clones, 80% seen once. Input material: peripheral blood. The receptors come from a man between 65 and 85 years old with active or convalescent COVID-19.

The chain combines TRBV3-1 (or the pseudogene TRBV3-2) with TRBJ2-3; TRBD2 is a possible D gene (5 bases). The V gene lost 2 bases and the J gene lost 2 bases, with 11 bases spanning the gap. The CDR3 covers 15 residues. Germline assignment: CDR1 LGHDT and CDR2 YNNKEL (reference sequence). The CDR3 DNA is TGTGCCAGCAGCCAACCTACGGACTTCACAGATACGCAGTATTTT. Translation gives CASSQPTDFTDTQYF.

The chain carries TRBV2 and TRBJ2-1; the match to TRBD1 covers 7 bases. The CDR3 has 16 amino acids. Germline V gene lookup returns CDR1 SNHLY and CDR2 FYNNEI. V lost 5 bases and J lost 2; bases outside the gene matches: 9. The CDR3: CASSSFDRAAYNEQFF. The CDR3 region has the DNA TGTGCCAGCAGTTCATTCGACAGGGCCGCCTACAATGAGCAGTTCTTC.

The genes are TRBV9 and TRBJ2-3, with D possibly TRBD1 on 6 matching bases. This CDR3 spans 17 amino acids. From germline, CDR1 is SGDLS and CDR2 YYNGEE. V lost 2 bases, J lost 0 bases, and 16 bases lay in between. CDR3 nucleotide sequence: TGTGCCAGCAGCGTGTCAGGGGCCGTTCTCAGCACAGATACGCAGTATTTT. Its protein product is CASSVSGAVLSTDTQYF.

This chain links TRBV19 with TRBJ1-1; perhaps TRBD1 as D (6 bases). The CDR3 has 14 residues. Trimming took 4 bases from V and 3 from J, leaving 12 bases between them. Germline V gene lookup returns CDR1 LNHDA and CDR2 SQIVND (reference sequence). The CDR3 sequence is CASSTRDTYTEAFF. In DNA, the CDR3 is TGTGCCAGTAGTACACGGGACACCTACACTGAAGCTTTCTTT.

The CDR3 nucleotides read TGCAGCGTTGGCGTCAGGGGGCAATCTCAGACCCAGTACTTC. Translation: CSVGVRGQSQTQYF. The chain has TRBV29-1 and TRBJ2-5; 8 bases fit TRBD1. This CDR3 is 14 amino acids long. With V trimmed by 4 bases and J by 6 bases, 10 bases remained unmatched. Germline V gives CDR1 SQVTM, CDR2 ANQGSEA.

The J gene is TRBJ2-1, the V gene TRBV4-1, with TRBD2 matching over 10 bases. After removal of 0 bases from V and 6 bases from J, the junction contained 5 bases not matched to a gene. Germline values: CDR1 MGHRA, CDR2 YSYEKL. The CDR3 length is 16 residues. The CDR3 region has the DNA TGCGCCAGCAGCCAAGATTTGGTAGCGGGGGGCAATGAGCAGTTCTTC. It codes for CASSQDLVAGGNEQFF.

This clone was found a few times. V gene TRBV19 combines with J gene TRBJ1-2; unclear D gene. The V and J ends lost 11 bases and 6 bases respectively, with 10 bases between them. The CDR3 runs to 10 residues. The germline V gene has CDR1 LNHDA and CDR2 SQIVND (reference sequence). Here the CDR3 DNA reads TGTGCCCCACAGATTAATGGCTACACCTTC. Translation: CAPQINGYTF.

This clone was detected once. The V and J genes are TRBV9 and TRBJ1-2; no reliable D call. CDR1 is SGDLS, CDR2 YYNGEE, per germline. V was trimmed by 4 bases and J by 0 bases, leaving 19 bases between them. CDR3 size: 17 residues. CDR3 DNA: TGTGCCAGCAGCCCTCACCCGGTAGTGTCTACTAACTATGGCTACACCTTC. It specifies CASSPHPVVSTNYGYTF.

The chain links TRBV18 to TRBJ2-1, with D possibly being TRBD1 (6 bases). The germline V and J ends were trimmed by 5 bases and 5 bases, with 19 bases remaining between them. CDR1 and CDR2 from the germline V gene are KGHSH and LQKENI. The CDR3 runs 16 residues. The CDR3 spells CASSSYPRDTNNEQFF. Here the CDR3 DNA reads TGTGCCAGCTCATCCTACCCCCGGGACACAAACAATGAGCAGTTCTTC.

The sample holds one count of this clone. The chain employs TRBV5-1 and TRBJ2-3; D perhaps matches TRBD2 (6 bases). Trimming took 4 bases from V and 2 from J, leaving 11 bases between them. Per germline, CDR1 SGHRS and CDR2 YFSETQ. The CDR3 length is 14 residues. As DNA, the CDR3 is TGCGCCAGCAGCGAGGGACTGCTCACAGATACGCAGTATTTT. This translates into CASSEGLLTDTQYF.

The chain combines TRBV3-1 (or the pseudogene TRBV3-2) with TRBJ1-2; D uncertain. Germline CDR1 LGHDT, CDR2 YNNKEL (reference sequence). V was cut by 0 bases and J by 9 bases, with 14 bases left in between. The CDR3 runs to 14 residues. Written as DNA, the CDR3 is TGTGCCAGCAGCCAAGAAGTTCAGCGCAGTAGCTACACCTTC. Its protein product is CASSQEVQRSSYTF.

The chain carries TRBV24-1 and TRBJ2-1, with 8 bases identical to TRBD1. Germline CDR1 is KGHDR and CDR2 is SFDVKD. Losses at the gene ends were 6 bases for V and 9 bases for J; bases not matched to a gene: 9. This CDR3 region has 14 residues. CDR3 in DNA: TGTGCCACCAGTCCGTTGACAGGGGCGGGTGAGCAGTTCTTC. Translating it yields CATSPLTGAGEQFF.

The V gene is TRBV10-3, the J gene TRBJ1-4, with a possible D match to TRBD1 (5 bases). Trimming left V 3 bases short and J 8 bases short, with 16 bases between. The CDR3 has 15 residues. CDR1 and CDR2 from the germline V gene are ENHRY and SYGVKD. CDR3 bases: TGTGCCATCAGTGATAAGTGGACACCGAAAGAAAAACTGTTTTTT. Translated: CAISDKWTPKEKLFF.

The gene calls are TRBV7-9 and TRBJ2-7; the D gene is possibly TRBD1 (5 bases). CDR3 length: 14 amino acids. CDR1 and CDR2 from the germline V gene are SEHNR and FQNEAQ (reference sequence). The V end was cut by 8 bases, the J end by 1 base, with 15 bases between. DNA of the CDR3: TGTGCCAGCGCCAGGGCAGGATATTCCTACGAGCAGTACTTC. It is translated as CASARAGYSYEQYF.

The V call is TRBV9, the J call TRBJ1-3; 8 nucleotides align to TRBD1. The CDR3 totals 17 residues. The V segment lost 1 base and the J segment 1 base; nucleotides outside the gene matches: 7. CDR1 SGDLS and CDR2 YYNGEE come from the germline V gene. This CDR3 reads CASSVQGQALSGNTIYF. The DNA of the CDR3 is TGTGCCAGCAGCGTACAGGGACAGGCATTATCTGGAAACACCATATATTTT.

This clone was counted a single time. The V call is TRBV5-4, the J call TRBJ2-3; TRBD2 agrees at 11 bases. The ends lost 5 bases at V and 1 base at J; junction bases unmatched: 6. This CDR3 region has 16 residues. CDR1 and CDR2 from the germline V gene are SGHNT and YYREEE (reference sequence). CDR3 bases: TGTGCCAGCAGTTCTCCGGGACTAGCGGGCACAGATACGCAGTATTTT. It yields the protein CASSSPGLAGTDTQYF.

V usage is TRBV6-2 or TRBV6-3 and J usage is TRBJ1-2; unclear D gene. This CDR3 has 13 amino acids. CDR1 is MNHEY, CDR2 SVGEGT, per germline. Deletions cut 0 bases from V and 6 bases from J, with 8 bases between. CDR3 bases: TGTGCCAGCAGTTACTCGCCGAGGGATGGCTACACCTTC. Translated: CASSYSPRDGYTF.